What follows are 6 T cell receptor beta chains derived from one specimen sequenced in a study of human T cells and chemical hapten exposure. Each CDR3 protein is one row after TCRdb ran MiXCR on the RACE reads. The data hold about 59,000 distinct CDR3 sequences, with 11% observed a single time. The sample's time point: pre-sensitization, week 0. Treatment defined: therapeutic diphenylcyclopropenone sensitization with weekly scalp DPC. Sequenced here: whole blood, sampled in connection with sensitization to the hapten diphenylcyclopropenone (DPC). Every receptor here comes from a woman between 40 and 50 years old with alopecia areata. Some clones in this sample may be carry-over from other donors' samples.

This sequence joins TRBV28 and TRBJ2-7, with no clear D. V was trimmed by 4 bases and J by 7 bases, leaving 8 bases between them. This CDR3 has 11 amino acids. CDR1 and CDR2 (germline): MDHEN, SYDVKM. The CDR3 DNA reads TGTGCCAGCAGTTGGCGGAGTGAGCAGTACTTC. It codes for CASSWRSEQYF.

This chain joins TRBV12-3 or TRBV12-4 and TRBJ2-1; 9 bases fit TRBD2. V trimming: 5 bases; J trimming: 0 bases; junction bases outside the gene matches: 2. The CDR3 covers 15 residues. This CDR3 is CASSSGRSSYNEQFF. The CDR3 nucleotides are TGTGCCAGCAGTAGCGGGAGGAGCTCCTACAATGAGCAGTTCTTC.

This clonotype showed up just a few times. CDR3 loop: CASTQGAFYEQYF. For the CDR3, the DNA is TGTGCCAGCACCCAGGGGGCATTCTACGAGCAGTACTTC. The rearrangement uses TRBV7-9 and TRBJ2-7; 8 bases match TRBD1. Germline CDR1 SEHNR, CDR2 FQNEAQ (reference sequence). J gave up 3 bases and V 7 bases, and 5 bases lay outside the gene matches. This CDR3 has 13 residues.

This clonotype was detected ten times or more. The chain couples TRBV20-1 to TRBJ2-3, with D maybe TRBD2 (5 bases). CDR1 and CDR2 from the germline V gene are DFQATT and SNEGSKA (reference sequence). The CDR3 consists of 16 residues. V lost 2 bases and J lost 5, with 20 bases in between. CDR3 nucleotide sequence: TGCAGTGCTAGACTCTTAGACCCTCCTGAGGGAGATACGCAGTATTTT. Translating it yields CSARLLDPPEGDTQYF.

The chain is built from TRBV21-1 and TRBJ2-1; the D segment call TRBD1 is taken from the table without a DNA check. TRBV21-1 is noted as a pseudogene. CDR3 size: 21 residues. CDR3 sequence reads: CASSNTGGERTDPLNLNEQFF. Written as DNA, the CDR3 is TGTGCCAGCAGCAACACAGGGGGAGAAAGGACCGACCCCTTAAACTTAAATGAGCAGTTCTTC.

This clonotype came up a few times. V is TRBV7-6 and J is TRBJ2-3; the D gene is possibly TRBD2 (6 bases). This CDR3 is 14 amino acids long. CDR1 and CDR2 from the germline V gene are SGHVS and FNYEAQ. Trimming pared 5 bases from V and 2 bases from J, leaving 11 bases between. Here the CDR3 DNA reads TGTGCCAGCAGCCCCCAGCGGGCCACAGATACGCAGTATTTT. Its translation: CASSPQRATDTQYF.